A single TCR beta chain is shown here with its context. Antigen specificity is unknown. The data derive from a study of PD-1 blockade in classical Hodgkin lymphoma. Each patient relapsed following autologous stem cell transplantation, and prior brentuximab vedotin exposure differed. With magnetic negative selection, CD4+ T cells were purified from PBMCs that had been thawed. Best responses were complete response, partial response or progressive disease. Study-wide results and caveats: Patients who responded completely had about the same baseline diversity as newly diagnosed patients. The study reported lower baseline TCR diversity in newly diagnosed patients than in healthy donors.

Produced via immunoSEQ multiplex PCR; TCRdb's table is partial and in-frame only. This table holds roughly 7,700 clones, approximately 90% found once. Germline V gene sequence: CDR1 MDHEN, CDR2 SYDVKM. The CDR3 extends over 14 amino acids. The ends lost 6 bases at V and 6 bases at J; junction bases unmatched: 5. The source was CD4+ T cells from blood, collected at baseline. This receptor was identified in a human donor with classical Hodgkin lymphoma. The V call is TRBV28, the J call TRBJ2-5; 12 bases are a match to TRBD2. The CDR3 bases are TGTGCCAGCAGACCGACTAGCGGGAGAAAGACCCAGTACTTC. It encodes CASRPTSGRKTQYF.